One and the same sample provided the 22 T cell receptor beta chains below, sequenced in a study of T cell responses to AZD1222 COVID-19 vaccine. Measured with immunoSEQ multiplex PCR; TCRdb has only the in-frame clones, and not every one. The sample holds 130,000 to 150,000 clones, approximately 90% seen once. Sequenced material: peripheral blood, taken on day 0 of MenACWY control vaccination. The receptors derive from an adult in good health.

The chain uses TRBV7-9 and TRBJ1-1; the D is unclear. CDR3 length: 16 amino acids. V was shortened by 0 bases and J by 1 base, with 12 bases between the two germline ends. Germline loops: CDR1 SEHNR, CDR2 FQNEAQ (reference sequence). The CDR3 DNA follows: TGTGCCAGCAGCTTAGCCTTGTCAGGAACGAACACTGAAGCTTTCTTT. Translating it yields CASSLALSGTNTEAFF.

This chain links TRBV28 with TRBJ1-1; D not resolved. Germline CDR1 reads MDHEN; CDR2 reads SYDVKM. This CDR3 region has 13 residues. Trimming left V 3 bases short and J 3 bases short, with 8 bases between. The CDR3 reads CASSFRPDTEAFF. Written as DNA, the CDR3 is TGTGCCAGCAGTTTTAGGCCTGACACTGAAGCTTTCTTT.

V is TRBV7-9 and J is TRBJ1-6; 9 nucleotides line up with TRBD1. Unmatched junction bases numbered 5, after V lost 1 base and J lost 7 bases. The CDR3 is 16 residues long. Germline V gene sequence: CDR1 SEHNR, CDR2 FQNEAQ (reference sequence). The CDR3 sequence is CASSLETGGTNSPLHF. The CDR3 DNA follows: TGTGCCAGCAGCTTAGAGACAGGGGGAACGAATTCACCCCTCCACTTT.

This chain joins TRBV3-1 (or the pseudogene TRBV3-2) and TRBJ1-1; D might be TRBD1 (6 bases). Germline loops: CDR1 LGHDT, CDR2 YNNKEL (reference sequence). V was cut by 4 bases and J by 5 bases, with 20 bases left in between. This CDR3 contains 16 residues. CDR3 loop: CASSLRGGQGYTEAFF. DNA for the CDR3: TGTGCCAGCAGCCTTCGGGGGGGGCAGGGTTATACTGAAGCTTTCTTT.

The rearrangement joins TRBV3-1 (or the pseudogene TRBV3-2) to TRBJ1-6; D remains ambiguous. CDR3 length: 12 amino acids. Looked up from germline, CDR1 is LGHDT and CDR2 is YNNKEL (reference sequence). Trimming cost V 4 bases and J 10 bases, with 8 bases left between them. CDR3 DNA: TGTGCCAGCAGCCTCCTAGACTCACCCCTCCACTTT. It yields the protein CASSLLDSPLHF.

CDR3 bases: TGTGCTAGTCTGCCGGGGGGGAGTAGCAATCAGCCCCAGCATTTT. This codes for CASLPGGSSNQPQHF. The V call is TRBV12-5, the J call TRBJ1-5; a weak D match, TRBD1 (5 bases). There are 15 residues in the CDR3. Germline CDR1 reads LGHNT; CDR2 reads FRNRAP. Trimming removed 8 bases at V and 0 bases at J, with 14 bases between.

This chain links TRBV30 with TRBJ1-3; D call uncertain. Germline V CDR1 and CDR2: GTSNPN, SVGIG (reference sequence). This CDR3 is 13 amino acids long. V lost 2 bases and J lost 3, with 8 bases in between. The CDR3 spells CAWSLINGNTIYF. CDR3 sequence (DNA): TGTGCCTGGAGTCTTATAAATGGAAACACCATATATTTT.

This chain joins TRBV28 and TRBJ2-3; D is tentatively TRBD1 or TRBD2 (5 bases each). V shed 3 bases and J shed 3 bases, with 10 bases lying between them. Germline lookup yields CDR1 MDHEN and CDR2 SYDVKM. There are 14 residues in the CDR3. The chain's CDR3 is CASSLTGPTDTQYF. As DNA, the CDR3 is TGTGCCAGCAGTTTGACGGGACCTACAGATACGCAGTATTTT.

The chain is built from TRBV11-3 and TRBJ2-2, with D perhaps matching TRBD2 (6 bases). The germline CDR1 and CDR2 sequences are SGHNT and YENEEA. V dropped 4 bases and J dropped 6 bases, with 9 bases sitting between them. This CDR3 contains 13 residues. The CDR3 loop reads CASSSEGPGELFF. CDR3 nucleotide sequence: TGTGCCAGCAGCTCGGAGGGCCCCGGGGAGCTGTTTTTT.

The V gene is TRBV7-2, the J gene TRBJ1-2; D gene ambiguous. With 5 bases removed from V and 2 bases from J, the gap between germline ends came to 9 bases. There are 13 residues in the CDR3. Per germline, CDR1 SGHTA and CDR2 FQGNSA. CDR3 sequence: CASSHSGNYGYTF. The CDR3, as DNA: TGTGCCAGCAGCCATAGTGGAAACTATGGCTACACCTTC.

The V gene is TRBV19, the J gene TRBJ1-1; the match to TRBD1 covers 7 bases. V trimming: 4 bases; J trimming: 0 bases; junction bases outside the gene matches: 2. The CDR3 has 14 amino acids. Germline CDR1 is LNHDA and CDR2 is SQIVND (reference sequence). Here the CDR3 reads CASSTDRMNTEAFF. The CDR3 nucleotides are TGTGCCAGTAGTACGGACAGGATGAACACTGAAGCTTTCTTT.

This chain uses TRBV9 with TRBJ1-2; no firm D call. This CDR3 is 15 amino acids long. From germline, CDR1 is SGDLS and CDR2 YYNGEE. Trimming stripped 4 bases from V and 2 bases from J, with 15 bases between. The CDR3 nucleotides read TGTGCCAGCAGCCCGCAAGCACAGAGCAACTATGGCTACACCTTC. Amino acids: CASSPQAQSNYGYTF.

A remark on this clone: The junction and the germline gene differ at one end; a read error may be behind it. V gene TRBV28 combines with J gene TRBJ1-3; perhaps TRBD1 as D (5 bases). Germline lookup yields CDR1 MDHEN and CDR2 SYDVKM. The CDR3 has 13 residues. CDR3 in amino acids: CASSFPDRQRLVF. CDR3 nucleotide sequence: TGTGCCAGCAGTTTCCCCGATCGACAGCGCCTGGTTTTT.

A single count supports this clone. The chain employs TRBV2 and TRBJ1-5; TRBD1 matches at 11 bases. The CDR3 is 15 amino acids. Germline-derived CDR1 and CDR2 are SNHLY and FYNNEI. V was clipped by 7 bases and J by 6 bases; unmatched bases: 8. The CDR3 region has the DNA TGTGCCAGCATGAAGGACAGGGGGCTCTCTCAGCCCCAGCATTTT. Protein product: CASMKDRGLSQPQHF.

The V and J genes are TRBV4-3 and TRBJ1-2; D uncertain. The ends were cut back, 2 bases at V and 8 bases at J, with 18 bases in the middle. Germline V gene lookup returns CDR1 LGHNA and CDR2 YSLEER. This CDR3 is 15 amino acids long. CDR3 sequence reads: CASSQPDRKESGYTF. The DNA for the CDR3 is TGCGCCAGCAGCCAACCAGACCGAAAGGAAAGCGGCTACACCTTC.

This sequence joins TRBV10-3 and TRBJ2-1, with D uncertain. Trimming left V 10 bases short and J 0 bases short, with 19 bases between. This CDR3 region has 16 residues. Germline V gene sequence: CDR1 ENHRY, CDR2 SYGVKD. The CDR3 DNA reads as TGTGCCACCGGAACGACGTGGGGAAGCTCCTACAATGAGCAGTTCTTC. Residues: CATGTTWGSSYNEQFF.

The chain recombines TRBV28 with TRBJ1-5; possibly TRBD1 for D (6 bases). Deletions cut 3 bases from V and 6 bases from J, with 15 bases between. Looked up from germline, CDR1 is MDHEN and CDR2 is SYDVKM. The CDR3 extends over 15 amino acids. CDR3 sequence (DNA): TGTGCCAGCAGTTTCCCCAGGGGAATCGGTCAGCCCCAGCATTTT. Translation: CASSFPRGIGQPQHF.

The chain joins TRBV7-8 to TRBJ1-5; tentatively, D is TRBD1 (5 bases). Germline loops: CDR1 SGHVS, CDR2 FQNEAQ. Deletions cut 3 bases from V and 2 bases from J, with 11 bases between. The CDR3 has 15 amino acids. As DNA, the CDR3 is TGTGCCAGCAGCTTGGGGGACTCTCGCAATCAGCCCCAGCATTTT. Amino acids: CASSLGDSRNQPQHF.

This chain joins TRBV11-1 and TRBJ2-6; possibly TRBD1 for D (6 bases). The V gene's germline CDR1 is SGHAT and CDR2 FQDESV (reference sequence). This CDR3 comprises 15 residues. Trimming removed 4 bases from V and 0 bases from J, with 7 bases in between. CDR3 protein: CASSSDSSGANVLTF. In nucleotides, the CDR3 is TGTGCCAGCAGCTCGGACAGCTCTGGGGCCAACGTCCTGACTTTC. Full variable domain (rest looked up from reference TRBV11-1 and TRBJ2-6): EAEVAQSPRYKITEKSQAVAFWCDPISGHATLYWYRQILGQGPELLVQFQDESVVDDSQLPKDRFSAERLKGVDSTLKIQPAELGDSAMYLCASSSDSSGANVLTFGAGSRLTVL.

There are a few counts of this clone. The V call is TRBV6-1, the J call TRBJ2-1, with 9 bases aligning to TRBD2. The CDR3 runs 16 residues. The germline gives CDR1 MNHNS, CDR2 SASEGT. Trimming took 4 bases from V and 9 from J; bases not matched to a gene: 13. This chain's CDR3 is CASSALGLAGHSEQFF. The CDR3 DNA reads TGTGCCAGCAGTGCTTTGGGACTAGCCGGTCACAGTGAGCAGTTCTTC.

V usage is TRBV6-5 and J usage is TRBJ1-2; D is unresolved. Trimming removed 0 bases at V and 3 bases at J, with 5 bases between. CDR3 size: 13 residues. Germline CDR1 reads MNHEY; CDR2 reads SVGAGI. The CDR3 here is CASSYSIHYGYTF. In DNA form, the CDR3 reads TGTGCCAGCAGTTACTCGATCCACTATGGCTACACCTTC.

V and J are TRBV9 and TRBJ2-7; the D is unclear. Trimming removed 0 bases from V and 2 bases from J, with 9 bases in between. The CDR3 runs 14 residues. Per the germline V gene, CDR1 is SGDLS and CDR2 is YYNGEE. The CDR3 DNA sequence: TGTGCCAGCAGCGTAGGTCGGACGGCCTACGAGCAGTACTTC. This translates into CASSVGRTAYEQYF.